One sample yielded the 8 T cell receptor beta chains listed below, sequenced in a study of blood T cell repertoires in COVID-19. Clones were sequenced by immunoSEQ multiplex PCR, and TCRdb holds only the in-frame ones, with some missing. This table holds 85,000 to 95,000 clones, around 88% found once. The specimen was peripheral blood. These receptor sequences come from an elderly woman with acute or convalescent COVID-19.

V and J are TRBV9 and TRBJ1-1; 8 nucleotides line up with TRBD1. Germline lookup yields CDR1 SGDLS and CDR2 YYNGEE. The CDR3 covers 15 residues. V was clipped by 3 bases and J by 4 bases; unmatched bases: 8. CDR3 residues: CASSAFDRGGTEAFF. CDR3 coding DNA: TGTGCCAGCAGCGCCTTCGACAGGGGAGGCACTGAAGCTTTCTTT.

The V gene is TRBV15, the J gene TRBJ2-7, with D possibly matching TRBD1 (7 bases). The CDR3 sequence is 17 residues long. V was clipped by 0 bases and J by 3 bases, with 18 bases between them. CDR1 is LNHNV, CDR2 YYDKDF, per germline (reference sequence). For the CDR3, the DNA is TGTGCCACCAGCAGAGATCTCGTGGGCAGGGGGGACTACGAGCAGTACTTC. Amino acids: CATSRDLVGRGDYEQYF.

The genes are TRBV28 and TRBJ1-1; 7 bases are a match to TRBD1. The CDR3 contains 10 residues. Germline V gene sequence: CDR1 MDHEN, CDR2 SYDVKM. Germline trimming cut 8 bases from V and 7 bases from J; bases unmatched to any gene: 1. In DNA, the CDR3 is TGTGCCAGCGGACAGGTTGAAGCTTTCTTT. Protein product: CASGQVEAFF.

The DNA of the CDR3 is TGCGCCAGCAGCCCAAGGACTAGCGGGTTTTCCTACGAGCAGTACTTC. Translated: CASSPRTSGFSYEQYF. The V gene is TRBV5-1, the J gene TRBJ2-7, with 11 bases lining up with TRBD2. J lost 1 base, V lost 4 bases, and 7 bases had no gene match. The CDR3 has 16 residues. Per the germline V gene, CDR1 is SGHRS and CDR2 is YFSETQ.

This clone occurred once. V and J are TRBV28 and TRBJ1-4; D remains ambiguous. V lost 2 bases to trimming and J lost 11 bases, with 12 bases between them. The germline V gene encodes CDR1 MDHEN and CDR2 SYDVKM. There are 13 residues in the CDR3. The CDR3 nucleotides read TGTGCCAGCAGTTTACATCGGGATGGGAAACTGTTTTTT. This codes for CASSLHRDGKLFF.

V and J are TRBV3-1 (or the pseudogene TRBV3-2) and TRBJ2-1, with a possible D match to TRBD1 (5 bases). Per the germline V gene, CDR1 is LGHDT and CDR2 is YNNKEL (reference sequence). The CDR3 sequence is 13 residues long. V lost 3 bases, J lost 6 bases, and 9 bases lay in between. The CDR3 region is CASSHDSPNEQFF. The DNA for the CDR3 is TGTGCCAGCAGCCACGACAGTCCCAATGAGCAGTTCTTC.

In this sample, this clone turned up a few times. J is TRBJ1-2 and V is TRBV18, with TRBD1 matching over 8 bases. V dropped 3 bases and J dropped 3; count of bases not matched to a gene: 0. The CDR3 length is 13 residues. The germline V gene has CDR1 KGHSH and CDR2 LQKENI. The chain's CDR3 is CASSPDRDYGYTF. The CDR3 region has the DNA TGTGCCAGCTCACCGGACAGGGACTATGGCTACACCTTC.

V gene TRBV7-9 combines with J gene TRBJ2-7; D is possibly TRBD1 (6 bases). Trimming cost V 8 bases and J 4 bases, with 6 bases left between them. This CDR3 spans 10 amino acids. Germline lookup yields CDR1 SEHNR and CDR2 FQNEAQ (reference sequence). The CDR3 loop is CASGQYEQYF. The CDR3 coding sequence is TGTGCCAGCGGACAGTACGAGCAGTACTTC.